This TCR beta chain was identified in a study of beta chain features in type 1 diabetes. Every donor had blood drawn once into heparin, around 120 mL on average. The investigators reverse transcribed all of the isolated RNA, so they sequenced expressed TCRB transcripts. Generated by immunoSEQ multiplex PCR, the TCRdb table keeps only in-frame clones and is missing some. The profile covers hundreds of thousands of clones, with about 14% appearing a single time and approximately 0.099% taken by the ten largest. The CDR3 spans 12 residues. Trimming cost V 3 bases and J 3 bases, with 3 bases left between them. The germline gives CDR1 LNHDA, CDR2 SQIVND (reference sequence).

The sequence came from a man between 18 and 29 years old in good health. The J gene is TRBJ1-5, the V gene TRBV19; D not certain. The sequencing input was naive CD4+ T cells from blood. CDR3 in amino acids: CASSILNQPQHF. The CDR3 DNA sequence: TGTGCCAGTAGTATTCTCAATCAGCCCCAGCATTTT.